These 16 T cell receptor beta chains were sequenced from one sample in a study of cytomegalovirus exposure and HLA in healthy donors. It was with 60 Vbeta and 13 Jbeta primers that the PCR ran. The assay was immunoSEQ multiplex PCR, and TCRdb's table has in-frame clones only and misses some. The sample contains more than 110,000 clones, about three quarters of which appear only once. The specimen sequenced was PBMCs. Receptors were obtained from a male donor in good health and CMV-seropositive.

This sequence joins TRBV18 and TRBJ1-1; 7 positions match TRBD1. V was pared by 5 bases and J by 5 bases, with 5 bases of the junction left unmatched. Germline values: CDR1 KGHSH, CDR2 LQKENI. The CDR3 has 13 amino acids. The CDR3 loop reads CASSSTGDTEAFF. The DNA of the CDR3 is TGTGCCAGCTCATCCACAGGGGATACTGAAGCTTTCTTT.

The V gene is TRBV2, the J gene TRBJ2-7, with TRBD2 matching over 10 bases. The CDR3 has 15 residues. V lost 9 bases to trimming and J lost 4 bases; unmatched junction nucleotides: 12. Germline CDR1 SNHLY, CDR2 FYNNEI. The chain's CDR3 is CASKVWTSGQYEQYF. CDR3 coding DNA: TGTGCCAGTAAAGTCTGGACTAGCGGTCAATACGAGCAGTACTTC.

The CDR3 DNA reads TGCGCCAGCAGCCCCCTAGCGCTGGGCACAGATACGCAGTATTTT. Translated, it gives CASSPLALGTDTQYF. The chain uses TRBV4-1 and TRBJ2-3; tentative D call: TRBD2 (6 bases). The CDR3 runs to 15 residues. In germline, CDR1 is MGHRA, CDR2 YSYEKL. Trimming pared 4 bases from V and 1 base from J, leaving 12 bases between.

This chain connects TRBV5-4 to TRBJ1-1; TRBD1 is a possible D gene (5 bases). CDR3 size: 15 residues. Trimming took 1 base from V and 0 from J, leaving 10 bases between them. Germline CDR1 reads SGHNT; CDR2 reads YYREEE (reference sequence). Written as DNA, the CDR3 is TGTGCCAGCAGCTTGATGGGGGACTTGAACACTGAAGCTTTCTTT. This gives the protein CASSLMGDLNTEAFF.

The chain carries TRBV30 and TRBJ1-5; D unresolved. CDR1 is GTSNPN, CDR2 SVGIG, per germline (reference sequence). The V gene lost 2 bases and the J gene lost 0 bases, with 14 bases spanning the gap. The CDR3 covers 16 residues. The CDR3 DNA reads TGTGCCTGGAGTCCTCCCAGCGCCTTTAGCAATCAGCCCCAGCATTTT. It translates to CAWSPPSAFSNQPQHF. The variable domain in full, with the rest retrieved from reference TRBV30 and TRBJ1-5, is SQTIHQWPATLVQPVGSPLSLECTVEGTSNPNLYWYRQAAGRGLQLLFYSVGIGQISSEVPQNLSASRPQDRQFILSSKKLLLSDSGFYLCAWSPPSAFSNQPQHFGDGTRLSIL.

The V and J genes are TRBV11-3 and TRBJ1-1, with D possibly TRBD1 on 5 matching bases. The CDR3 has 13 amino acids. The germline V gene has CDR1 SGHNT and CDR2 YENEEA. V gave up 5 bases and J gave up 3 bases, with 10 bases separating them. The CDR3, as DNA: TGTGCCAGCAGCCCAGGGCCGGACACTGAAGCTTTCTTT. Amino acids: CASSPGPDTEAFF. The entire variable domain, with the rest obtained from reference TRBV11-3 and TRBJ1-1, is as follows: EAGVVQSPRYKIIEKKQPVAFWCNPISGHNTLYWYLQNLGQGPELLIRYENEEAVDDSQLPKDRFSAERLKGVDSTLKIQPAELGDSAVYLCASSPGPDTEAFFGQGTRLTVV.

The chain links TRBV6-5 to TRBJ1-1; no clear D gene. In germline, CDR1 is MNHEY, CDR2 SVGAGI. The CDR3 totals 14 residues. The germline V and J ends were trimmed by 5 bases and 1 base, with 11 bases remaining between them. CDR3 loop: CASSEGPGNTEAFF. For the CDR3, the DNA is TGTGCCAGCAGTGAAGGTCCGGGGAACACTGAAGCTTTCTTT.

This clone was observed a handful of times. In nucleotides, the CDR3 is TGTGCTAGTGGTTTGGCCTCTCCGGGTCCCATGGTTGAGCAGTACTTC. Amino acid sequence: CASGLASPGPMVEQYF. This chain connects TRBV12-5 to TRBJ2-7; D gene ambiguous. Germline V CDR1 and CDR2: LGHNT, FRNRAP. The CDR3 extends over 16 amino acids. The V end lost 1 base, the J end lost 7 bases, and 20 bases lay between the germline ends.

This clone was counted only a few times. The gene calls are TRBV7-9 and TRBJ2-7; unclear D gene. The CDR3 totals 13 residues. Looked up from germline, CDR1 is SEHNR and CDR2 is FQNEAQ (reference sequence). V lost 3 bases to trimming and J lost 5 bases, with 11 bases between them. The CDR3 DNA is TGTGCCAGCAGCTTCCTCCACCGGGACGAGCAGTACTTC. It is translated as CASSFLHRDEQYF.

Only one count was recorded for this clone. This sequence joins TRBV2 and TRBJ2-7, with 7 bases that match TRBD1. The V and J ends lost 4 bases and 2 bases, in that order; junction bases with no gene match: 2. The CDR3 extends over 13 amino acids. CDR1 and CDR2 from the germline V gene are SNHLY and FYNNEI. The CDR3 DNA reads TGTGCCAGCAGTGTACAGGGGACCTACGAGCAGTACTTC. Its protein product is CASSVQGTYEQYF.

Comments on this clone: At one end, the junction sequence differs from germline, possibly due to a read error. The V and J genes are TRBV7-9 and TRBJ2-7, with TRBD2 identical over 10 bases. Looked up from germline, CDR1 is SEHNR and CDR2 is FQNEAQ (reference sequence). The CDR3 contains 15 residues. The DNA for the CDR3 is TGTTCCAGCAGCTTACCAGCGGGAGGGCCCCACGAGCAGTACTTC. Protein: CSSSLPAGGPHEQYF.

The chain is built from TRBV7-9 and TRBJ1-5, with 9 bases aligning to TRBD1. The CDR3 contains 15 residues. Germline V gene lookup returns CDR1 SEHNR and CDR2 FQNEAQ (reference sequence). V was clipped by 11 bases and J by 2 bases; unmatched bases: 10. The CDR3: CASNRGRRGNQPQHF. Here the CDR3 DNA reads TGTGCCTCCAACAGGGGGCGAAGGGGCAATCAGCCCCAGCATTTT.

To note about this clone: A read error may account for a junction end that differs from germline. This chain links TRBV19 with TRBJ2-5; TRBD2 might be the D (5 bases). Per germline, CDR1 LNHDA and CDR2 SQIVND (reference sequence). CDR3 length equals 14 residues. Written as DNA, the CDR3 is TGTGCCAGTAGTATCGGCTCGGGGAAAGAGATCCAGTACTTC. Its protein is CASSIGSGKEIQYF.

This rearrangement joins TRBV7-9 to TRBJ2-7; 9 bases map to TRBD1. This CDR3 spans 15 amino acids. The V segment lost 6 bases and the J segment 6 bases; nucleotides outside the gene matches: 12. The germline V gene has CDR1 SEHNR and CDR2 FQNEAQ (reference sequence). In DNA form, the CDR3 reads TGTGCCAGCAGTAATCCGGGACAGGGCGGGTCCGAGCAGTACTTC. Its protein product is CASSNPGQGGSEQYF.

The CDR3 DNA sequence: TGCGCCAGCAGCCAAGAGGGCGGGGTGAGCTCCTACGAGCAGTACTTC. Translating gives CASSQEGGVSSYEQYF. The chain has TRBV4-1 and TRBJ2-5, with TRBD2 as a possible D gene (6 bases). The DNA end is more similar to TRBJ2-7, so the J call may be wrong. The V gene's germline CDR1 is MGHRA and CDR2 YSYEKL. The CDR3 contains 16 residues.

This clone was seen a handful of times. The J gene is TRBJ1-3, the V gene TRBV19, with D maybe TRBD1 (6 bases). V was trimmed by 9 bases and J by 1 base, leaving 10 bases between them. The CDR3 has 13 residues. The germline V gene encodes CDR1 LNHDA and CDR2 SQIVND (reference sequence). This CDR3 is CASGTQSGNTIYF. The CDR3 DNA sequence: TGTGCCAGCGGGACACAATCTGGAAACACCATATATTTT.